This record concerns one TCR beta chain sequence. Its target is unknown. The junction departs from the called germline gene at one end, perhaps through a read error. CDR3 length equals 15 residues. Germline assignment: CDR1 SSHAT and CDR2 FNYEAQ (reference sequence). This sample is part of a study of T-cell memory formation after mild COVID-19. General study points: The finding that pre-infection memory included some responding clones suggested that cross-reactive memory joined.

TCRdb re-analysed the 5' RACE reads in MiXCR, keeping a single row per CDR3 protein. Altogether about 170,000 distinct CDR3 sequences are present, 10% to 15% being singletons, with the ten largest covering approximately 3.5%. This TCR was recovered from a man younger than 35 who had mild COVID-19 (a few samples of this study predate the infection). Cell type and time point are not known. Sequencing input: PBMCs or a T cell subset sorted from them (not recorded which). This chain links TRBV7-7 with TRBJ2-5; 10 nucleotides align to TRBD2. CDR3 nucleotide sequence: TGTGCTAGCAGTCCTCTAGCGGGGGACGGGGAGACCCAGTACTTC. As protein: CASSPLAGDGETQYF. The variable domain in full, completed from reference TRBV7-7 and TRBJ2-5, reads GAGVSQSPRYKVTKRGQDVTLRCDPISSHATLYWYQQALGQGPEFLTYFNYEAQPDKSGLPSDRFSAERPEGSISTLTIQRTEQRDSAMYRCASSPLAGDGETQYFGPGTRLLVL.